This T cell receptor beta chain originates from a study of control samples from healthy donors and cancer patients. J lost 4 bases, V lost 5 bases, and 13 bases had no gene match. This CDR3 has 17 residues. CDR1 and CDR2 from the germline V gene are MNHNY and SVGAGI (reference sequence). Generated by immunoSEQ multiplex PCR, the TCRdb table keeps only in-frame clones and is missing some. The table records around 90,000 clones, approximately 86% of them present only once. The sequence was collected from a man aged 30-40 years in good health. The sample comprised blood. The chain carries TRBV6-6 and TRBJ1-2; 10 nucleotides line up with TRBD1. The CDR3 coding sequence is TGTGCCAGCAGTCCTACCCTGGACAGGGGGGGTTTCTATGGCTACACCTTC. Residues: CASSPTLDRGGFYGYTF.